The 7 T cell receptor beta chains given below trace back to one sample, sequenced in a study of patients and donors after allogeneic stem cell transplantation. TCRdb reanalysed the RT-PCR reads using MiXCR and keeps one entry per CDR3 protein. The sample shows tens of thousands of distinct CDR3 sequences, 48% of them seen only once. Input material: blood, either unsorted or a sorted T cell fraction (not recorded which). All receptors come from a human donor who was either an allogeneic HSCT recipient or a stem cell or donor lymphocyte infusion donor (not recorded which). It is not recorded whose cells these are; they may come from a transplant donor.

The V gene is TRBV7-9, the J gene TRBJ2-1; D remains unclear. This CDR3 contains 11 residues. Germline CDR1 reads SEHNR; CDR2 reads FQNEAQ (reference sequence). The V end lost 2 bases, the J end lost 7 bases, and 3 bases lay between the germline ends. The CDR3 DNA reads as TGTGCCAGCAGCTTACCGAATGAGCAGTTCTTC. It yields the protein CASSLPNEQFF.

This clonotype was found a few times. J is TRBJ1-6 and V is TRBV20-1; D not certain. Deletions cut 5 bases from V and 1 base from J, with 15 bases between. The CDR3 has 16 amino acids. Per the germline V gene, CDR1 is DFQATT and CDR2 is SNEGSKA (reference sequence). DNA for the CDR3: TGCAGTGCTCCAGAACATCCAGCGTCCTATAATTCACCCCTCCACTTT. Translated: CSAPEHPASYNSPLHF.

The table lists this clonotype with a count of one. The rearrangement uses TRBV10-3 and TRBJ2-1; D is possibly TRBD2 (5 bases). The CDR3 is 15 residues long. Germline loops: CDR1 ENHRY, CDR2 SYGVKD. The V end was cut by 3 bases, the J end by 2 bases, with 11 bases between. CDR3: CAISEASGTYNEQFF. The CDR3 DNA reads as TGTGCCATCAGTGAAGCGAGCGGAACCTACAATGAGCAGTTCTTC.

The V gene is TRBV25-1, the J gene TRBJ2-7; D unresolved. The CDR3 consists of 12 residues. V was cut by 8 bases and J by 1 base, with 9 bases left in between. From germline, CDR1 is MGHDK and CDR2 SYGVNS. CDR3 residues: CASQRVSYEQYF. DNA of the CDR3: TGTGCCAGCCAAAGGGTATCCTACGAGCAGTACTTC.

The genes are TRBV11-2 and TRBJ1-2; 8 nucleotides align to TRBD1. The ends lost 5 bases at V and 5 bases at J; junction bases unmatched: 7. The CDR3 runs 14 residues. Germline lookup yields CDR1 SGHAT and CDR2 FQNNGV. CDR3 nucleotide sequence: TGTGCCAGCAGCCCCATACAGGGGGGGTATGGCTACACCTTC. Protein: CASSPIQGGYGYTF.

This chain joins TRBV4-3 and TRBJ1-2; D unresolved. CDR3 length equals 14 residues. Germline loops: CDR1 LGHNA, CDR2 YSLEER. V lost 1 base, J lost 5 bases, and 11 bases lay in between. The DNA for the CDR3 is TGCGCCAGCAGCCAAGTTGAAGGCCAATATGGCTACACCTTC. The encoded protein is CASSQVEGQYGYTF.

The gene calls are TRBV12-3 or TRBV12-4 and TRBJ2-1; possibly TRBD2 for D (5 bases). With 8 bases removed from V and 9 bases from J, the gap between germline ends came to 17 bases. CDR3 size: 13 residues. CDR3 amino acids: CASRDTGRGEQFF. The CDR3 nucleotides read TGTGCCAGCCGTGACACTGGGAGAGGTGAGCAGTTCTTC.